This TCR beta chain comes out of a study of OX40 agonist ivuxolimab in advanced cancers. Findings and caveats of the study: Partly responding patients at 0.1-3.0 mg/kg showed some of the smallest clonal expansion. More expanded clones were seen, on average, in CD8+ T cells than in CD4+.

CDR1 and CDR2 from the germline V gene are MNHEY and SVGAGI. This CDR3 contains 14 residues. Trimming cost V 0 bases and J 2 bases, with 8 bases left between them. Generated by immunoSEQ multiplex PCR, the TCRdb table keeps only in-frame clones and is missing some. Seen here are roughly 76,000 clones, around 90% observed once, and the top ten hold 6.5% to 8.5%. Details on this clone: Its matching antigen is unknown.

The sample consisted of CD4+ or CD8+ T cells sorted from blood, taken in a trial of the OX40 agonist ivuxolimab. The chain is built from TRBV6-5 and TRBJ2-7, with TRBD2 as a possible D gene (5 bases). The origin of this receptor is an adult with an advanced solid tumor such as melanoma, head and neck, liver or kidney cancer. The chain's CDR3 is CASSYSGEAYEQYF. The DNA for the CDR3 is TGTGCCAGCAGTTACTCGGGAGAGGCCTACGAGCAGTACTTC.